This TCR beta chain emerged from a study of cytotoxic CD8 clonotypes in ibrutinib-treated CLL. Study findings and constraints: Patients showed higher baseline clonality than age-matched healthy donors, and it tracked circulating CD8+ T-cell counts. Sampling times (in sustained-remission versus progressing patients) were not the same.

Worth noting for this clone: Its antigen is still unknown.

Using immunoSEQ multiplex PCR, the repertoire was profiled, and TCRdb retains in-frame clones only, with some absent. Altogether around 310,000 clones are present, almost 80% being singletons, with the ten largest covering about 6.7%. Trimming took off 5 bases at V and 1 base at J, with 9 bases between the two ends. This CDR3 region has 14 residues. Germline-derived CDR1 and CDR2 are SGHTA and FQGNSA. Genomic DNA in a quantity of about 2.1 micrograms was derived from cryopreserved PBMCs for TCR beta libraries. V gene TRBV7-2 combines with J gene TRBJ1-5; D is uncertain. This TCR came from a human donor with chronic lymphocytic leukemia. Sequenced material: PBMCs, taken before ibrutinib treatment. CDR3 DNA sequence: TGTGCCAGCAGCCCTGCGAAGAGCAATCAGCCCCAGCATTTT. It is translated as CASSPAKSNQPQHF.